The present T cell receptor beta chain was sequenced within a study of blood T cells in healthy people across ages. Then a second PCR, running about 6 to 12 cycles, was carried out with a sample-barcoded 5' primer and a J-beta primer mix. Using its own MiXCR run on the 5' RACE reads, TCRdb lists one record per CDR3 protein. Of 800,000 or so distinct CDR3 sequences detected, 35% to 50% appear once; the ten largest clones hold 15% to 20%. Remarks on this clonotype: As yet, its antigen is unknown.

Notes on the study in general: In older individuals, TCR beta diversity per million T cells was lower, falling roughly linearly with age.

This receptor was identified in a man at least 80 years old in good health. Sequencing used blood.

The CDR3 DNA follows: TGTGCCAGCAGTTTTAGTCCAGCGGGAGTCTCCGAGCAGTACTTC. This sequence encodes CASSFSPAGVSEQYF. V is TRBV27 and J is TRBJ2-7; 8 bases fit TRBD2. This CDR3 is built from 15 residues. The V and J ends lost 3 bases and 6 bases, in that order; junction bases with no gene match: 10. The germline gives CDR1 MNHEY, CDR2 SMNVEV (reference sequence).